The 6 T cell receptor beta chains reported below all come from one sample, sequenced in a study of blood T cell repertoires in COVID-19. Sequencing used immunoSEQ multiplex PCR; TCRdb keeps in-frame clones, though not all of them. The sample shows under 250,000 clones, about 91% of them seen only once. Sequencing was carried out using peripheral blood. Source of these receptors: a man older than 75 with acute or convalescent COVID-19.

The genes are TRBV7-8 and TRBJ1-6; a weak D match, TRBD1 (5 bases). V was shortened by 6 bases and J by 7 bases, with 10 bases between the two germline ends. Germline lookup yields CDR1 SGHVS and CDR2 FQNEAQ. There are 13 residues in the CDR3. The CDR3 sequence is CASRDMGNSPLHF. Here the CDR3 DNA reads TGTGCCAGCAGGGACATGGGGAATTCACCCCTCCACTTT.

The chain recombines TRBV2 with TRBJ2-5, with 8 bases aligning to TRBD2. The germline V gene has CDR1 SNHLY and CDR2 FYNNEI. This CDR3 spans 16 amino acids. Trimming at V came to 3 bases and at J to 2 bases, leaving 8 bases not matched to a gene. The CDR3 DNA reads TGTGCCAGCAGTGATAGGGGCGGGGGGCTTCAAGAGACCCAGTACTTC. Encoded protein: CASSDRGGGLQETQYF.

This chain links TRBV24-1 with TRBJ1-1; D not certain. CDR1 and CDR2 from the germline V gene are KGHDR and SFDVKD. This CDR3 has 18 amino acids. V shed 0 bases and J shed 0 bases, with 16 bases lying between them. The CDR3 DNA follows: TGTGCCACCAGTGATTTGGAACAGCCTATCCCTTTGAACACTGAAGCTTTCTTT. Amino acid sequence: CATSDLEQPIPLNTEAFF.

This chain uses TRBV2 with TRBJ2-2, with 8 bases that match TRBD1. This CDR3 comprises 16 residues. The V gene end was trimmed by 4 bases and the J gene end by 6 bases; junction bases not matched to a gene: 10. Per germline, CDR1 SNHLY and CDR2 FYNNEI. Written as DNA, the CDR3 is TGTGCCAGCAGTGGGGCAGGGGGCGTGTGGGCCGGGGAGCTGTTTTTT. This sequence encodes CASSGAGGVWAGELFF.

The CDR3 DNA reads as TGTGCCAGCAGTTACCGATCAGACAGAGACCAGCCCCAGCATTTT. This translates into CASSYRSDRDQPQHF. The chain uses TRBV6-5 and TRBJ1-5, with D possibly TRBD1 on 5 matching bases. The CDR3 length is 15 residues. Germline V gives CDR1 MNHEY, CDR2 SVGAGI. V lost 2 bases to trimming and J lost 7 bases, with 15 bases between them.

This chain links TRBV18 with TRBJ2-7, with a possible D match to TRBD1 (6 bases). This CDR3 has 15 amino acids. V gave up 4 bases and J gave up 2 bases, with 15 bases separating them. Germline V gene data show CDR1 as KGHSH and CDR2 as LQKENI. CDR3: CASSLQGEQTYEQYF. CDR3 sequence (DNA): TGTGCCAGCTCACTACAGGGAGAGCAGACCTACGAGCAGTACTTC.